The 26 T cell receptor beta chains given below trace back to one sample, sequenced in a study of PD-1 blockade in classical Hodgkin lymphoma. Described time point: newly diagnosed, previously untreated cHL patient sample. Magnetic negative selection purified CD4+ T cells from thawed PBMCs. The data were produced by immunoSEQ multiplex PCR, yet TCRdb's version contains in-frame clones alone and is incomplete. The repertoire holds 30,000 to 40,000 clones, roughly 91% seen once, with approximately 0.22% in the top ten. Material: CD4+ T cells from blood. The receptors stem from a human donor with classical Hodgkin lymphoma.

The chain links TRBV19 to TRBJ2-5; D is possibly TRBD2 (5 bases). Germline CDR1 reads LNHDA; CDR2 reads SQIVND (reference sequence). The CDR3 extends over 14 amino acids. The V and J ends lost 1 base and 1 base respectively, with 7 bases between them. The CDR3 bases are TGTGCCAGTAGTATAGCGGGGATCCAAGAGACCCAGTACTTC. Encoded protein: CASSIAGIQETQYF.

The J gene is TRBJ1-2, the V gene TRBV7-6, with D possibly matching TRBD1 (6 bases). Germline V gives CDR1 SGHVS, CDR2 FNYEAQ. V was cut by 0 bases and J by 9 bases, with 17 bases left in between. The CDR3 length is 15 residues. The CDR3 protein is CASSLAKAGAGSYTF. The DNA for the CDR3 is TGTGCCAGCAGCTTAGCAAAGGCAGGGGCGGGAAGCTACACCTTC. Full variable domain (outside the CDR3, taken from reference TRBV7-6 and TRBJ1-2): GAGVSQSPRYKVTKRGQDVALRCDPISGHVSLYWYRQALGQGPEFLTYFNYEAQQDKSGLPNDRFSAERPEGSISTLTIQRTEQRDSAMYRCASSLAKAGAGSYTFGSGTRLTVV.

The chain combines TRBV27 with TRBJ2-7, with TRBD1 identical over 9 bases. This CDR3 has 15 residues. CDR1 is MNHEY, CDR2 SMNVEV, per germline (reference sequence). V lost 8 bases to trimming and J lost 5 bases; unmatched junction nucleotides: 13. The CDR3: CASPNRDRVSHEQYF. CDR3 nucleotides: TGTGCCAGCCCCAACAGGGACAGGGTTTCCCACGAGCAGTACTTC.

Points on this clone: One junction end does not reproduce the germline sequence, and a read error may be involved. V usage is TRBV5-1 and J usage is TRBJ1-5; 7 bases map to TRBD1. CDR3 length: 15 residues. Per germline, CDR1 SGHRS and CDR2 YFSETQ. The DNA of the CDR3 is TGCGCCAGCAGGTTGGATGCAGGGGGGAATCAGCCCCAGCATTTT. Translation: CASRLDAGGNQPQHF.

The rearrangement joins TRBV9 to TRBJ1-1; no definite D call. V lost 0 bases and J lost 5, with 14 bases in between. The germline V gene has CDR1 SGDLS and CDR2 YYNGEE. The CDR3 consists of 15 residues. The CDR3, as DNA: TGTGCCAGCAGCGTAGTGCCAGCTGTGGGGACTGAAGCTTTCTTT. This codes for CASSVVPAVGTEAFF.

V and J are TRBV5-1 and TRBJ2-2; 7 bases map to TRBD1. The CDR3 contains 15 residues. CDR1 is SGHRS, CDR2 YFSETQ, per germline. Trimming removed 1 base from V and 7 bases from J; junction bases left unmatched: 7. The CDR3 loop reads CASSLTQGVGGELFF. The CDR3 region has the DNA TGCGCCAGCAGCTTGACTCAGGGGGTAGGCGGGGAGCTGTTTTTT.

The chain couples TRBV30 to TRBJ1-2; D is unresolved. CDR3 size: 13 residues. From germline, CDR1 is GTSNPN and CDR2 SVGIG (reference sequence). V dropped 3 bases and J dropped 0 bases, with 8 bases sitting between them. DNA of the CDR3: TGTGCCTGGAGCCGAGTTACTAACTATGGCTACACCTTC. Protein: CAWSRVTNYGYTF.

CDR3 in amino acids: CASSALTGTGTEAFF. The CDR3 DNA reads TGTGCCAGCAGTGCGCTAACAGGGACAGGCACTGAAGCTTTCTTT. V gene TRBV28 combines with J gene TRBJ1-1, with 8 bases aligning to TRBD1. CDR3 length: 15 amino acids. The germline CDR1 and CDR2 sequences are MDHEN and SYDVKM. V shed 5 bases and J 4 bases; nucleotides not matched to a gene: 9.

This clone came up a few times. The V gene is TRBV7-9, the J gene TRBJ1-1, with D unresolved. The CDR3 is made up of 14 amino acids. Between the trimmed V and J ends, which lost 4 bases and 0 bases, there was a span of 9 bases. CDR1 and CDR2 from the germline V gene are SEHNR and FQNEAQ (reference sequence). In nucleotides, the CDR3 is TGTGCCAGCAGCTCCGGGTCGATGAACACTGAAGCTTTCTTT. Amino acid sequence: CASSSGSMNTEAFF.

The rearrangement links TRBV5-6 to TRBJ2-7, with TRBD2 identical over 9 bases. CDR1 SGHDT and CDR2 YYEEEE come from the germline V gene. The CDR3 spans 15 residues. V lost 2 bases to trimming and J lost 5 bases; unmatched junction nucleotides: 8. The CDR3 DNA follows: TGTGCCAGCAGCTTCTTAGCGGGAGTACTGCACGAGCAGTACTTC. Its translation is CASSFLAGVLHEQYF.

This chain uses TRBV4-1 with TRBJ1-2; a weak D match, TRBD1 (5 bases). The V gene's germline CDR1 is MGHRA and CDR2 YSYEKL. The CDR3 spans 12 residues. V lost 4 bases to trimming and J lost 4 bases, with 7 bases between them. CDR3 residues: CASSPGLYGYTF. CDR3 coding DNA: TGCGCCAGCAGCCCGGGACTCTATGGCTACACCTTC.

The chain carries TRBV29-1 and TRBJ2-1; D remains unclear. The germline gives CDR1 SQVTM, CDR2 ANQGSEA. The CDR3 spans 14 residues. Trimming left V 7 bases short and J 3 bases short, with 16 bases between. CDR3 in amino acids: CSACRSIDYNEQFF. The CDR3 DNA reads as TGCAGCGCCTGCCGCAGTATAGACTACAATGAGCAGTTCTTC.

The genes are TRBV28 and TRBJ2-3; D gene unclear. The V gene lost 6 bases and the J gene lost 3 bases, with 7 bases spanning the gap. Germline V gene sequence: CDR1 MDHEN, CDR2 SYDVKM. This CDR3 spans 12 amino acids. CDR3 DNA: TGTGCCAGCAGCCCACCGACAGATACGCAGTATTTT. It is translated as CASSPPTDTQYF. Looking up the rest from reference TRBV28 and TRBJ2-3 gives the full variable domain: DVKVTQSSRYLVKRTGEKVFLECVQDMDHENMFWYRQDPGLGLRLIYFSYDVKMKEKGDIPEGYSVSREKKERFSLILESASTNQTSMYLCASSPPTDTQYFGPGTRLTVL.

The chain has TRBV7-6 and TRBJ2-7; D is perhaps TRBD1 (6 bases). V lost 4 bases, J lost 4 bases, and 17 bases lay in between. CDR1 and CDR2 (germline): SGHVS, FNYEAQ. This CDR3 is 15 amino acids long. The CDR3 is CASSSQSGQLYEQYF. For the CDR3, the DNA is TGTGCCAGCAGCTCTCAATCGGGACAACTATACGAGCAGTACTTC.

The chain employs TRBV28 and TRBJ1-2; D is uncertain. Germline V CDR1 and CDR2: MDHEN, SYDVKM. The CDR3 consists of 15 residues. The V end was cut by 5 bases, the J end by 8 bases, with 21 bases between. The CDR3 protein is CASSSAGSRPEGYTF. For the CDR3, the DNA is TGTGCCAGCAGTAGCGCCGGGAGCCGCCCTGAAGGCTACACCTTC.

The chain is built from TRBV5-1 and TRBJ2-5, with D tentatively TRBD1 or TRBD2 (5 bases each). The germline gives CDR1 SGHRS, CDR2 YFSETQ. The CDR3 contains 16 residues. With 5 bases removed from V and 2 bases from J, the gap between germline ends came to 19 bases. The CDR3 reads CASRRRIGTSQETQYF. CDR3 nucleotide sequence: TGCGCCAGCAGGCGAAGGATAGGGACGAGTCAAGAGACCCAGTACTTC.

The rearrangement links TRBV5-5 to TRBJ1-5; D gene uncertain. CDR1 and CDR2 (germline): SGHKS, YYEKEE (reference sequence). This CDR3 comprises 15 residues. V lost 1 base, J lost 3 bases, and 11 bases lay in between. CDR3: CASSLTSAFNQPQHF. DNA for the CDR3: TGTGCCAGCAGCTTGACAAGCGCCTTCAATCAGCCCCAGCATTTT.

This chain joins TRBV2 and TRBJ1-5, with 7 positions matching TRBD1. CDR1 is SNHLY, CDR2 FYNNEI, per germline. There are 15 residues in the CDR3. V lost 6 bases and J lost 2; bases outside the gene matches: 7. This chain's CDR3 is CASRDRTGGNQPQHF. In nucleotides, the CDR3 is TGTGCCAGCAGGGACAGGACAGGTGGCAATCAGCCCCAGCATTTT.

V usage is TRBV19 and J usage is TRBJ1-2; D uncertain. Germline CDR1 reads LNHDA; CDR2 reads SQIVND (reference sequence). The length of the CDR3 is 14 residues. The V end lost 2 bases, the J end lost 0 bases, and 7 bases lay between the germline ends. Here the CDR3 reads CASSIRFANYGYTF. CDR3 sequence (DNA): TGTGCCAGTAGTATACGGTTTGCTAACTATGGCTACACCTTC.

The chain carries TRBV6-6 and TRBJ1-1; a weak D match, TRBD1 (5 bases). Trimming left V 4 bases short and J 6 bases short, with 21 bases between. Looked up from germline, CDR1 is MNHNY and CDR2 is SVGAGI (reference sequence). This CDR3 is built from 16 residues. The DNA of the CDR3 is TGTGCCAGCAGTTCCGACGGACGGGGGGGACGGGCTGAAGCTTTCTTT. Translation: CASSSDGRGGRAEAFF.

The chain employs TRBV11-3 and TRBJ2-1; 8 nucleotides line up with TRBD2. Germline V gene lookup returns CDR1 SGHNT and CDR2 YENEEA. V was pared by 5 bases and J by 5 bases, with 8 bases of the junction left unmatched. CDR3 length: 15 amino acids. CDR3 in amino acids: CASSPGTSDNNEQFF. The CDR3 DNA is TGTGCCAGCAGCCCCGGGACTAGTGATAACAATGAGCAGTTCTTC.

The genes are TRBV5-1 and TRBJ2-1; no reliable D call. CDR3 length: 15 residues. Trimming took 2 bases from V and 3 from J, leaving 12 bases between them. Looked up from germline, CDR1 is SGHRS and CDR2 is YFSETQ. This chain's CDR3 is CASSFSGGSYNEQFF. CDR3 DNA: TGCGCCAGCAGCTTCTCAGGTGGTAGCTACAATGAGCAGTTCTTC. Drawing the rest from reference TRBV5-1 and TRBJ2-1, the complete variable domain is KAGVTQTPRYLIKTRGQQVTLSCSPISGHRSVSWYQQTPGQGLQFLFEYFSETQRNKGNFPGRFSGRQFSNSRSEMNVSTLELGDSALYLCASSFSGGSYNEQFFGPGTRLTVL.

The CDR3 is CASSQPTSGRGNEQFF. The CDR3 nucleotides are TGCGCCAGCAGCCAACCTACTAGCGGGAGAGGGAATGAGCAGTTCTTC. The chain is built from TRBV4-1 and TRBJ2-1, with 11 positions matching TRBD2. V dropped 2 bases and J dropped 7; count of bases not matched to a gene: 7. Germline V gene lookup returns CDR1 MGHRA and CDR2 YSYEKL. The CDR3 spans 16 residues.

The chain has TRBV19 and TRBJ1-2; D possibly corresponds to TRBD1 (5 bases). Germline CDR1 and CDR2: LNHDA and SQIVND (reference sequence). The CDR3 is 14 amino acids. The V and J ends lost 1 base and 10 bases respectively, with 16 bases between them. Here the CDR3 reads CASSIVNEGRAYTF. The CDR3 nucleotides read TGTGCCAGTAGTATAGTGAATGAGGGGCGCGCCTACACCTTC.

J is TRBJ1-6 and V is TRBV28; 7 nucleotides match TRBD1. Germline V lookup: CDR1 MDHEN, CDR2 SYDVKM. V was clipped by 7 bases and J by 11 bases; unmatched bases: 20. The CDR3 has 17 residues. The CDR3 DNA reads TGTGCCAGCACCGTCCAACGGGCAGGGGGTAAATCTCCACCCCTCCACTTT. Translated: CASTVQRAGGKSPPLHF.

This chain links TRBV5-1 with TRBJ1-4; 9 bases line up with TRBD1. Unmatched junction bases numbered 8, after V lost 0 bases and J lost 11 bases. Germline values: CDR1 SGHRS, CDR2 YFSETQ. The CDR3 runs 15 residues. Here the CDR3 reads CASSLAGTGIAKLFF. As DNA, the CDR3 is TGCGCCAGCAGCTTGGCCGGGACAGGGATTGCGAAACTGTTTTTT.